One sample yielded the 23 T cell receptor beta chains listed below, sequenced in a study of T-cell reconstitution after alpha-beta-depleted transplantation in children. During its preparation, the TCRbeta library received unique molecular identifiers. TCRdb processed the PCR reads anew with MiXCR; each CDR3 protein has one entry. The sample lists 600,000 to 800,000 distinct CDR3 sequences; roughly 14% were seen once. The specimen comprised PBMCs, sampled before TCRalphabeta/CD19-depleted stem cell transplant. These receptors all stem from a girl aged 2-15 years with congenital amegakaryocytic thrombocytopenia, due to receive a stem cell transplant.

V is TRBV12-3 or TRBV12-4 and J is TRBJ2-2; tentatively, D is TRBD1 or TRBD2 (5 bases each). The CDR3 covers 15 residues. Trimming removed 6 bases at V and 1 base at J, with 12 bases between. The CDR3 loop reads CASRRDGLNTGELFF. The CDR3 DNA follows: TGTGCCAGCAGAAGGGACGGATTGAACACCGGGGAGCTGTTTTTT.

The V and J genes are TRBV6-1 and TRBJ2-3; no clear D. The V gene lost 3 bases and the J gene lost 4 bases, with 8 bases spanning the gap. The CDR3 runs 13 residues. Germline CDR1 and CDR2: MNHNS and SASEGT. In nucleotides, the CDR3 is TGTGCCAGCAGTGACGGACCCCCAGATACGCAGTATTTT. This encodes CASSDGPPDTQYF.

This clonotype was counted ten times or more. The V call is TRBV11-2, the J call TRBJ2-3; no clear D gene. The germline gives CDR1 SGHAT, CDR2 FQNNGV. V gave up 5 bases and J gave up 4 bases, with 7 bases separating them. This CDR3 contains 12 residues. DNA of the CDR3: TGTGCCAGCAGCCGCATATCAGATACGCAGTATTTT. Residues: CASSRISDTQYF.

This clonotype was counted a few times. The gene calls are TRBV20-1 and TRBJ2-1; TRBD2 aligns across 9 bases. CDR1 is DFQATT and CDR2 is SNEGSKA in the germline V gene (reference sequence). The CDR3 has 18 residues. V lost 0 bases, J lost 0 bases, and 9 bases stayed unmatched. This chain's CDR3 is CSARDRSGRPLSYNEQFF. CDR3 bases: TGCAGTGCTAGAGATCGAAGCGGGAGGCCCCTCTCCTACAATGAGCAGTTCTTC.

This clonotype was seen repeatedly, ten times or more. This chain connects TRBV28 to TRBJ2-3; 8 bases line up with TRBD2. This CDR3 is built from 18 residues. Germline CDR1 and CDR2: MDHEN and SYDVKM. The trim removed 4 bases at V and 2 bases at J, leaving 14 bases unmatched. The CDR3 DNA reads TGTGCCAGCAGTTCCTCTTTCCTAAAGCGGGAGTACACAGATACGCAGTATTTT. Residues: CASSSSFLKREYTDTQYF. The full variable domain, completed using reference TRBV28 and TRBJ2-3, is DVKVTQSSRYLVKRTGEKVFLECVQDMDHENMFWYRQDPGLGLRLIYFSYDVKMKEKGDIPEGYSVSREKKERFSLILESASTNQTSMYLCASSSSFLKREYTDTQYFGPGTRLTVL.

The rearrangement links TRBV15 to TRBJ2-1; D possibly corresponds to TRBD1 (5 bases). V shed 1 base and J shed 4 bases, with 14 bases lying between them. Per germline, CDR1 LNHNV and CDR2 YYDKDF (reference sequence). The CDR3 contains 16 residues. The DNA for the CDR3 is TGTGCCACCAGCAGAGTGGTCGGCAGGGCATACAATGAGCAGTTCTTC. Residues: CATSRVVGRAYNEQFF.

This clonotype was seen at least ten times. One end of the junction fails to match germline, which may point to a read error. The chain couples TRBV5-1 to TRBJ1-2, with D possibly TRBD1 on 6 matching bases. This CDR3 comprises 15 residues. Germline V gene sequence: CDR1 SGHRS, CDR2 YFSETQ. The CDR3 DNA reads TGTGCCAGCAGCTTAGTCCCAGGGGCAAACTATGGCTACACCTTC. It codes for CASSLVPGANYGYTF.

The CDR3 here is CSARGGLEMNTEAFF. In DNA form, the CDR3 reads TGCAGTGCTAGAGGGGGGCTAGAAATGAACACTGAAGCTTTCTTT. The chain combines TRBV20-1 with TRBJ1-1; a weak D match, TRBD1 (6 bases). The ends were cut back, 1 base at V and 0 bases at J, with 12 bases in the middle. From germline, CDR1 is DFQATT and CDR2 SNEGSKA (reference sequence). This CDR3 region has 15 residues.

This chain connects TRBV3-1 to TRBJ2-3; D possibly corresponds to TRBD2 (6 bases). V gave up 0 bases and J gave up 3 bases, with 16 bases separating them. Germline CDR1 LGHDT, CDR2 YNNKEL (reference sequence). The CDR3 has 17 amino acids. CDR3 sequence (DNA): TGTGCCAGCAGCCAAGATGAAATCTCCCGGGGGACAGATACGCAGTATTTT. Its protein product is CASSQDEISRGTDTQYF.

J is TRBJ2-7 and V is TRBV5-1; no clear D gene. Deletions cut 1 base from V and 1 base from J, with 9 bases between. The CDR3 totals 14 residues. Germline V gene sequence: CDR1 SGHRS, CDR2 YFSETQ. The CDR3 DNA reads TGCGCCAGCAGCTTGCAAAGAACTTCCTACGAGCAGTACTTC. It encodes CASSLQRTSYEQYF.

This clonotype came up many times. CDR3 region: CSARRREGWEIAKNIQYF. The DNA of the CDR3 is TGCAGTGCTAGAAGACGGGAGGGCTGGGAAATAGCCAAAAACATTCAGTACTTC. This chain uses TRBV20-1 with TRBJ2-4; 8 bases are shared with TRBD2. With V trimmed by 2 bases and J by 0 bases, 12 bases remained unmatched. Germline lookup yields CDR1 DFQATT and CDR2 SNEGSKA (reference sequence). The CDR3 length is 18 residues.

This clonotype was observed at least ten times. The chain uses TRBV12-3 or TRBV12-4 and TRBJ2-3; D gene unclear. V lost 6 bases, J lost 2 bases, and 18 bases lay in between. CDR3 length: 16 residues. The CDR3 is CASRLTLAGDTDTQYF. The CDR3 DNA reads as TGTGCCAGCAGACTAACCTTGGCAGGAGACACAGATACGCAGTATTTT.

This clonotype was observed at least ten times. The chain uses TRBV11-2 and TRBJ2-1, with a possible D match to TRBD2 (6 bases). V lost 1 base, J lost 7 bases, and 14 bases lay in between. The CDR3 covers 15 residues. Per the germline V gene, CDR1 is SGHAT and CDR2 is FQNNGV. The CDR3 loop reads CASSLGTSGGNEQFF. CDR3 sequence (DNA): TGTGCCAGCAGCTTAGGGACCTCCGGAGGGAATGAGCAGTTCTTC. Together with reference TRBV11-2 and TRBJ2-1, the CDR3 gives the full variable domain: EAGVAQSPRYKIIEKRQSVAFWCNPISGHATLYWYQQILGQGPKLLIQFQNNGVVDDSQLPKDRFSAERLKGVDSTLKIQPAKLEDSAVYLCASSLGTSGGNEQFFGPGTRLTVL.

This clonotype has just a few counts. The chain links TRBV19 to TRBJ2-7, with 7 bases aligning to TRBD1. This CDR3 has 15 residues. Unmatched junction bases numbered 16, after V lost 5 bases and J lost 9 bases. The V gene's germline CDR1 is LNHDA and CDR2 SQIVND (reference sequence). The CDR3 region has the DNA TGTGCCAGTAGTGTATCCGGGACAGCCCTAAGAGGGCAGTACTTC. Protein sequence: CASSVSGTALRGQYF.

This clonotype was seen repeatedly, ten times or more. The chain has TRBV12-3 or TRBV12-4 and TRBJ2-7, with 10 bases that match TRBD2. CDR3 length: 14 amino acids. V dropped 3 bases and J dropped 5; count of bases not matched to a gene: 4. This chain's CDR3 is CASSFSGRWNEQYF. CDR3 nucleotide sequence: TGTGCCAGCAGTTTTAGCGGGAGGTGGAACGAGCAGTACTTC.

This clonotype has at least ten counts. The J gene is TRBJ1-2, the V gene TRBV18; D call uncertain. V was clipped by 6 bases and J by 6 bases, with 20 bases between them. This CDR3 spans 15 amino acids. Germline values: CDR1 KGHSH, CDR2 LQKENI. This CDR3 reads CASSPLLEGLNGYTF. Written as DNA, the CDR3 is TGTGCCAGCTCTCCCCTCTTGGAGGGTTTGAATGGCTACACCTTC.

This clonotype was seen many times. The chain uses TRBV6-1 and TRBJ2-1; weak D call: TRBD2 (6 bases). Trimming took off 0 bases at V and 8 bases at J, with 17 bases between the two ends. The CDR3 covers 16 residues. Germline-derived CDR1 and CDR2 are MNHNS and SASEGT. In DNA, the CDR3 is TGTGCCAGCAGTGAAGCCTTATACGGGAGAGGCTATGAGCAGTTCTTC. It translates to CASSEALYGRGYEQFF.

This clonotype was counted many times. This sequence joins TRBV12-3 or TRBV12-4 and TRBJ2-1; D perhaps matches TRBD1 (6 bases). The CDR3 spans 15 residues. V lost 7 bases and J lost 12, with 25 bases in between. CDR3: CASTDTRSRGNWQFF. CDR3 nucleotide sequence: TGTGCCAGCACGGATACGCGGTCCAGGGGCAATTGGCAGTTCTTC.

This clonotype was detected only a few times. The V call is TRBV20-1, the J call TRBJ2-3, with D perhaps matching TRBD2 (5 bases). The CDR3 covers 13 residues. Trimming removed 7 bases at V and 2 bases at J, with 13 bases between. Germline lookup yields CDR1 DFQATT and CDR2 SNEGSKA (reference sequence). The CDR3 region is CSEFGLATDTQYF. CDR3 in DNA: TGCAGTGAGTTTGGGCTAGCCACAGATACGCAGTATTTT.

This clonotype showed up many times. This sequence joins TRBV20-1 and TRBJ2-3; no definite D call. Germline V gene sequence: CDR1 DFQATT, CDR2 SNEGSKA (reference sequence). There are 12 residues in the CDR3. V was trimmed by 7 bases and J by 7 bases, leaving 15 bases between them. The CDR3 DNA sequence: TGCAGTGTTTACCGCATGGGAAATACGCAGTATTTT. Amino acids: CSVYRMGNTQYF.

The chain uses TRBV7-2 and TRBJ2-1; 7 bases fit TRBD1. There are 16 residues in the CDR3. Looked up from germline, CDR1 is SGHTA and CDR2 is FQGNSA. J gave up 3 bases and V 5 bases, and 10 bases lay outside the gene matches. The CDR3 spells CASSPSGTDLYNEQFF. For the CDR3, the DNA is TGTGCCAGCAGCCCATCCGGGACAGACCTCTACAATGAGCAGTTCTTC.

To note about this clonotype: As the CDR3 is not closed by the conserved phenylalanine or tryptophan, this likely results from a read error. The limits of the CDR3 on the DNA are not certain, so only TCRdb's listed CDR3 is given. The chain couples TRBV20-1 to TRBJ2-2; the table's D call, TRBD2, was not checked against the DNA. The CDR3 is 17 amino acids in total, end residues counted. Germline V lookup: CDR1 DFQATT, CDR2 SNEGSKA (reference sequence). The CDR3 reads CSARNLGAGDNTGELFL.

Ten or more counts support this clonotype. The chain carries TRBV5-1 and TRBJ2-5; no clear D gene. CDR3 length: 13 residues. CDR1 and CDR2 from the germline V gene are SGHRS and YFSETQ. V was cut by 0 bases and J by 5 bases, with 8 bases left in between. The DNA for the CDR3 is TGCGCCAGCAGCTTGGCCTCTTTTGAGACCCAGTACTTC. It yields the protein CASSLASFETQYF.